This T cell receptor beta chain was identified in a study of tumor-infiltrating lymphocytes in primary liver carcinoma. This CDR3 spans 15 amino acids. Trimming took 4 bases from V and 0 from J, leaving 11 bases between them. Germline loops: CDR1 SGHTS, CDR2 YDEGEE. Comment on this clonotype: This clone may be a read error of a much larger clone one base away.

A primer in the constant region served to generate TCR beta cDNA from approximately 500 ng of total RNA. The TCR beta library was amplified through three nested multiplex PCR rounds in a modified ARM-PCR procedure. The two initial PCR rounds, 9 to 11 cycles each, used TRBV1-TRBV30 forward and C-beta reverse primers. TCRdb passed the multiplex PCR reads through MiXCR, listing each CDR3 protein once. The data contain around 81,000 distinct CDR3 sequences, 60% to 80% of them singletons. Between roughly 17 and 31 mg of unsorted bulk tissue served as the source from which RNA and DNA were co-extracted. V and J are TRBV5-8 and TRBJ1-5; D may be TRBD1 (6 bases). Sequences were obtained from liver tumor tissue from sampling region 4. The sample's subset: tumor region T4, right-lateral pole. This TCR was sampled from a woman aged 55-70 years with primary liver carcinoma and hepatitis B virus infection. CDR3 amino acids: CASSDRTLSNQPQHF. CDR3 bases: TGTGCCAGCAGCGACAGGACCCTTAGCAATCAGCCCCAGCATTTT.